This T cell receptor beta chain is drawn from a study of T-cell memory formation after mild COVID-19. Regarding the study as a whole: There was no confirmation that second-wave clones peaking on day 37 were SARS-CoV-2 specific. Certain responding clones were present in pre-infection memory, suggesting participation of cross-reactive memory. CD8+ contracting clones occupied EMRA, while CD4+ ones occupied mainly CM and EM.

Germline V CDR1 and CDR2: DFQATT, SNEGSKA (reference sequence). Trimming left V 3 bases short and J 0 bases short, with 26 bases between. The CDR3 runs to 19 residues. Comment on this clonotype: Its target is not known.

Libraries for TCRalpha and TCRbeta carried sample barcodes and unique molecular identifiers via 5'RACE. TCRdb ran MiXCR on the 5' RACE reads and lists one entry per CDR3 protein. This sample carries hundreds of thousands of distinct CDR3 sequences, more than 15% of them seen once, and the ten largest clones take around 12%. The TCR was taken from an adult woman who had mild COVID-19 (a few samples of this study predate the infection). Cell type and time point are not known. The sample was PBMCs or a T cell subset sorted from them (not recorded which). The chain recombines TRBV20-1 with TRBJ2-5; TRBD1 might be the D (5 bases). CDR3 in amino acids: CSASVLDRTLREYQETQYF. Here the CDR3 DNA reads TGCAGTGCTAGCGTCCTCGACAGAACTCTTCGAGAGTACCAAGAGACCCAGTACTTC.